The next 20 T cell receptor beta chains were all read from a single sample in a study of cytomegalovirus exposure and HLA in healthy donors. PCR used 60 Vbeta primers and 13 Jbeta primers. TCRdb keeps only in-frame clones here, not all; method: immunoSEQ multiplex PCR. Here the sample spans about 150,000 clones, approximately 84% being singletons. Sequences were obtained from PBMCs. The receptor set was obtained from a man younger than 35 in good health and CMV-seronegative.

The rearrangement joins TRBV18 to TRBJ2-5; D possibly corresponds to TRBD2 (6 bases). In germline, CDR1 is KGHSH, CDR2 LQKENI. The CDR3 extends over 14 amino acids. Between the trimmed V and J ends, which lost 3 bases and 2 bases, there was a span of 10 bases. DNA for the CDR3: TGTGCCAGCTCACCGAATAGCGGACAAGAGACCCAGTACTTC. As protein: CASSPNSGQETQYF.

The chain recombines TRBV27 with TRBJ2-7; maybe TRBD2 (6 bases). The CDR3 contains 15 residues. V shed 6 bases and J shed 3 bases, with 18 bases lying between them. CDR1 and CDR2 (germline): MNHEY, SMNVEV (reference sequence). As DNA, the CDR3 is TGTGCCAGCAGCGGGGGAGTGGGATCTTTCTACGAGCAGTACTTC. Its protein is CASSGGVGSFYEQYF.

This CDR3 reads CASSQDLERDLNTGELFF. CDR3 nucleotides: TGTGCCAGCAGCCAAGATTTGGAGCGGGACTTGAACACCGGGGAGCTGTTTTTT. The gene calls are TRBV4-2 and TRBJ2-2; the match to TRBD2 covers 7 bases. The germline V gene encodes CDR1 LGHNA and CDR2 YNFKEQ. This CDR3 has 18 residues. With V trimmed by 0 bases and J by 1 base, 8 bases remained unmatched.

The chain carries TRBV7-9 and TRBJ2-1; 10 bases align to TRBD2. CDR3 length: 16 amino acids. Germline V lookup: CDR1 SEHNR, CDR2 FQNEAQ (reference sequence). Trimming at V came to 5 bases and at J to 2 bases, leaving 6 bases not matched to a gene. This chain's CDR3 is CASSGGSGGAYNEQFF. CDR3 nucleotides: TGTGCCAGCAGCGGGGGGAGCGGGGGGGCCTACAATGAGCAGTTCTTC.

The chain combines TRBV6-1 with TRBJ2-2; D remains ambiguous. Germline-derived CDR1 and CDR2 are MNHNS and SASEGT. Trimming pared 3 bases from V and 5 bases from J, leaving 16 bases between. The length of the CDR3 is 16 residues. As DNA, the CDR3 is TGTGCCAGCAGTGATCTGCCAGGCGAGAAAACCGGGGAGCTGTTTTTT. Translation: CASSDLPGEKTGELFF.

The chain carries TRBV25-1 and TRBJ1-2; a possible D gene is TRBD1 (6 bases). Between the trimmed V and J ends, which lost 5 bases and 3 bases, there was a span of 10 bases. CDR1 is MGHDK, CDR2 SYGVNS, per germline. The CDR3 is made up of 13 amino acids. The DNA of the CDR3 is TGTGCCAGCAGTAAAACAGGGTACTATGGCTACACCTTC. Its translation is CASSKTGYYGYTF.

The chain uses TRBV7-9 and TRBJ2-1; D not certain. Trimming took off 8 bases at V and 0 bases at J, with 11 bases between the two ends. Per germline, CDR1 SEHNR and CDR2 FQNEAQ (reference sequence). The CDR3 has 14 residues. CDR3 loop: CASVALRSYNEQFF. The CDR3 nucleotides are TGTGCCAGCGTGGCTCTTCGCTCCTACAATGAGCAGTTCTTC.

V is TRBV7-2 and J is TRBJ1-1; tentative D call: TRBD1 (6 bases). Trimming removed 2 bases from V and 3 bases from J, with 10 bases in between. Germline CDR1 SGHTA, CDR2 FQGNSA. This CDR3 has 14 amino acids. CDR3 sequence: CASSLTTGYTEAFF. The CDR3 bases are TGTGCCAGCAGCTTAACCACAGGGTACACTGAAGCTTTCTTT.

The chain employs TRBV30 and TRBJ1-1; D remains unclear. The CDR3 contains 14 residues. Trimming removed 4 bases from V and 4 bases from J, with 16 bases in between. The germline V gene has CDR1 GTSNPN and CDR2 SVGIG (reference sequence). The CDR3 here is CAWTRSSLGTEAFF. CDR3 DNA: TGTGCCTGGACCCGGAGCTCCTTGGGCACTGAAGCTTTCTTT.

The chain joins TRBV9 to TRBJ1-2, with a weak D call TRBD1 (5 bases). CDR1 is SGDLS, CDR2 YYNGEE, per germline. This CDR3 is 13 amino acids long. Between the trimmed V and J ends, which lost 0 bases and 7 bases, there was a span of 10 bases. The CDR3 region has the DNA TGTGCCAGCAGCGTAGATTACAGGTCTGGCTACACCTTC. Its translation: CASSVDYRSGYTF.

The rearrangement links TRBV28 to TRBJ2-2; D perhaps matches TRBD1 (5 bases). This CDR3 is built from 16 residues. V was clipped by 4 bases and J by 3 bases, with 15 bases between them. Germline CDR1 MDHEN, CDR2 SYDVKM. The CDR3 coding sequence is TGTGCCAGCAGTTCCCCCGGCCAGGGATACACCGGGGAGCTGTTTTTT. Translation: CASSSPGQGYTGELFF.

This chain uses TRBV30 with TRBJ2-7; 7 positions agree with TRBD1. V lost 2 bases, J lost 2 bases, and 3 bases stayed unmatched. Germline V CDR1 and CDR2: GTSNPN, SVGIG (reference sequence). The CDR3 is 13 residues long. CDR3 protein: CAWSSGGPYEQYF. The CDR3, as DNA: TGTGCCTGGAGTTCAGGGGGTCCCTACGAGCAGTACTTC.

This chain connects TRBV19 to TRBJ2-5; a weak D match, TRBD2 (5 bases). The V end lost 2 bases, the J end lost 0 bases, and 10 bases lay between the germline ends. Germline CDR1 is LNHDA and CDR2 is SQIVND (reference sequence). The CDR3 runs to 15 residues. The CDR3 DNA reads TGTGCCAGTAGTATAAGTTACGGGAACCAAGAGACCCAGTACTTC. Translation: CASSISYGNQETQYF.

The chain links TRBV9 to TRBJ1-5; D unclear. There are 14 residues in the CDR3. Trimming removed 3 bases at V and 11 bases at J, with 18 bases between. The germline CDR1 and CDR2 sequences are SGDLS and YYNGEE. For the CDR3, the DNA is TGTGCCAGCAGCGCGGGGTCCCTCCCGCCGGCCCAGCATTTT. Translated: CASSAGSLPPAQHF.

This chain links TRBV19 with TRBJ2-1; 8 positions match TRBD1. Germline values: CDR1 LNHDA, CDR2 SQIVND (reference sequence). CDR3 size: 16 residues. Unmatched junction bases numbered 13, after V lost 3 bases and J lost 9 bases. The CDR3 here is CASSIQGARGRVEQFF. The CDR3 DNA reads TGTGCCAGTAGTATCCAGGGGGCGCGGGGTCGGGTTGAGCAGTTCTTC.

This clone has more than one count but fewer than ten. J is TRBJ2-7 and V is TRBV6-6; D not certain. This CDR3 is 14 amino acids long. Trimming cost V 0 bases and J 2 bases, with 8 bases left between them. From germline, CDR1 is MNHNY and CDR2 SVGAGI (reference sequence). In DNA, the CDR3 is TGTGCCAGCAGTTACTCGAGAGTTGCCTACGAGCAGTACTTC. The encoded protein is CASSYSRVAYEQYF.

This clone was counted between two and nine times. The V call is TRBV6-1, the J call TRBJ2-1, with D possibly matching TRBD1 (6 bases). V was cut by 4 bases and J by 7 bases, with 11 bases left in between. This CDR3 contains 13 residues. The germline gives CDR1 MNHNS, CDR2 SASEGT. The CDR3 DNA is TGTGCCAGCAGTGTGGACAGTTCGAATGAGCAGTTCTTC. It codes for CASSVDSSNEQFF.

This rearrangement joins TRBV7-9 to TRBJ1-5; D is perhaps TRBD1 (5 bases). The CDR3 is 12 residues long. The germline gives CDR1 SEHNR, CDR2 FQNEAQ (reference sequence). Trimming took 5 bases from V and 6 from J, leaving 8 bases between them. The CDR3 nucleotides are TGTGCCAGCAGCCGGGGGGGTCAGCCCCAGCATTTT. Amino acid sequence: CASSRGGQPQHF.

This chain uses TRBV11-2 with TRBJ1-1; D gene ambiguous. CDR3 length: 13 residues. Germline CDR1 reads SGHAT; CDR2 reads FQNNGV. V was trimmed by 1 base and J by 5 bases, leaving 8 bases between them. As DNA, the CDR3 is TGTGCCAGCAGCTTAGCACGGTTGACTGAAGCTTTCTTT. Translated, it gives CASSLARLTEAFF.

Comments on this clone: The CDR3 does not close with the conserved phenylalanine or tryptophan, likely indicating a read error. The limits of the CDR3 on the DNA are not certain, so only TCRdb's listed CDR3 is given. The chain carries TRBV27 and TRBJ2-3; the D segment call TRBD2 is taken from the table without a DNA check. The germline V gene encodes CDR1 MNHEY and CDR2 SMNVEV (reference sequence). From its first to its last residue, the CDR3 has 12 amino acids. The CDR3 spells CASSFQRERQEL.